The following is a TCR beta chain sequence with its context. Its target is unknown. 13 Jbeta primers and 60 Vbeta primers were used for the PCR. Assay: immunoSEQ multiplex PCR; the TCRdb copy retains only in-frame clones and omits some. Among roughly 100,000 clones listed, over 70% were seen once. The source of the sample is a study of cytomegalovirus exposure and HLA in healthy donors. The length of the CDR3 is 16 residues. Deletions cut 5 bases from V and 5 bases from J, with 22 bases between. Germline loops: CDR1 LNHDA, CDR2 SQIVND (reference sequence). Study observations and caveats: Most CMV-associated TCR beta chains appeared HLA-restricted in a later analysis.

The chain joins TRBV19 to TRBJ2-7, with D possibly TRBD2 on 6 matching bases. Source material: PBMCs. The sequence came from a man aged 25 to 40 in good health and CMV-seronegative. Written as DNA, the CDR3 is TGTGCCAGTAGTCCTCGTCAGGAGGGAGCTTTCCACGAGCAGTACTTC. This encodes CASSPRQEGAFHEQYF.